This entry lists 32 T cell receptor beta chains sequenced from one sample in a study of blood T cell repertoires in COVID-19. This table comes from immunoSEQ multiplex PCR, and its TCRdb copy is limited to in-frame clones, with some not included. The profile shows approximately 270,000 clones, more than 85% of them singletons. The sequencing sample was made of peripheral blood. The receptors stem from a man aged 25 to 40 with acute or convalescent COVID-19.

This clone was observed a single time. J is TRBJ2-7 and V is TRBV3-1 (or the pseudogene TRBV3-2); D not resolved. Deletions cut 0 bases from V and 6 bases from J, with 9 bases between. CDR1 is LGHDT, CDR2 YNNKEL, per germline (reference sequence). The length of the CDR3 is 13 residues. The CDR3 DNA reads TGTGCCAGCAGCCAAGATCTTAACACCGAGCAGTACTTC. Translating it yields CASSQDLNTEQYF.

This chain uses TRBV18 with TRBJ1-4, with TRBD1 matching over 8 bases. CDR1 KGHSH and CDR2 LQKENI come from the germline V gene. The V and J ends lost 8 bases and 3 bases, in that order; junction bases with no gene match: 11. This CDR3 contains 16 residues. For the CDR3, the DNA is TGTGCCAGCACCACCCAGGGGGCGATGGCTAATGAAAAACTGTTTTTT. Protein sequence: CASTTQGAMANEKLFF. Filled out from reference TRBV18 and TRBJ1-4, the complete variable domain reads NAGVMQNPRHLVRRRGQEARLRCSPMKGHSHVYWYRQLPEEGLKFMVYLQKENIIDESGMPKERFSAEFPKEGPSILRIQQVVRGDSAAYFCASTTQGAMANEKLFFGSGTQLSVL.

The chain carries TRBV3-1 (or the pseudogene TRBV3-2) and TRBJ1-5, with a weak D call TRBD1 (6 bases). This CDR3 region has 14 residues. The germline V and J ends were trimmed by 4 bases and 7 bases, with 14 bases remaining between them. Germline CDR1 is LGHDT and CDR2 is YNNKEL (reference sequence). CDR3 in amino acids: CASSPGGGGQPQHF. The CDR3 nucleotides are TGTGCCAGCAGCCCGGGAGGGGGGGGACAGCCCCAGCATTTT.

The table lists this clone with a count of one. V and J are TRBV7-8 and TRBJ1-1; D not resolved. There are 10 residues in the CDR3. From germline, CDR1 is SGHVS and CDR2 FQNEAQ. CDR3 loop: CDNEGAEAFF. The CDR3, as DNA: TGTGACAACGAAGGAGCTGAAGCTTTCTTT.

This sequence joins TRBV5-4 and TRBJ2-1; 10 bases line up with TRBD2. The V gene's germline CDR1 is SGHNT and CDR2 YYREEE (reference sequence). With 7 bases clipped from V and 9 bases from J, the junction kept 16 bases outside the gene matches. CDR3 length: 16 amino acids. CDR3 DNA sequence: TGTGCCAGCGGATCTAAAGCGGGGGGGCCATTCGGTGAGCAGTTCTTC. Residues: CASGSKAGGPFGEQFF.

The chain carries TRBV19 and TRBJ1-5; D is ambiguous. V was pared by 10 bases and J by 6 bases, with 25 bases between. This CDR3 has 16 amino acids. Germline V gene data show CDR1 as LNHDA and CDR2 as SQIVND (reference sequence). CDR3 in amino acids: CATSPGGPSLGQPQHF. The CDR3 DNA sequence: TGTGCCACCTCACCCGGCGGGCCCAGCCTAGGTCAGCCCCAGCATTTT.

The rearrangement uses TRBV5-6 and TRBJ2-5; a possible D gene is TRBD1 (6 bases). CDR1 is SGHDT and CDR2 is YYEEEE in the germline V gene. With 4 bases removed from V and 5 bases from J, the gap between germline ends came to 18 bases. The CDR3 extends over 15 amino acids. CDR3 nucleotide sequence: TGTGCCAGCAGCCACTGGGGTGGGGGCGGCGAGACCCAGTACTTC. It translates to CASSHWGGGGETQYF.

This chain joins TRBV2 and TRBJ1-6; weak D call: TRBD1 (5 bases). Germline V gives CDR1 SNHLY, CDR2 FYNNEI. V dropped 3 bases and J dropped 5 bases, with 11 bases sitting between them. The CDR3 is 15 amino acids. In nucleotides, the CDR3 is TGTGCCAGCAGTGACGGCGGGGCGAATAATTCACCCCTCCACTTT. It translates to CASSDGGANNSPLHF.

This clone has more than one count but fewer than ten. This chain connects TRBV27 to TRBJ1-5; D is perhaps TRBD1 (6 bases). V was pared by 5 bases and J by 7 bases, with 18 bases between. Germline-derived CDR1 and CDR2 are MNHEY and SMNVEV (reference sequence). The CDR3 is 15 residues long. In DNA, the CDR3 is TGTGCCAGCAGTGCGTCAGGGGTAAATGGACAGCCCCAGCATTTT. As protein: CASSASGVNGQPQHF.

The gene calls are TRBV6-4 and TRBJ1-6, with 7 bases aligning to TRBD1. V lost 6 bases to trimming and J lost 6 bases; unmatched junction nucleotides: 5. The CDR3 runs to 14 residues. The germline V gene has CDR1 MRHNA and CDR2 SNTAGT. This CDR3 is CASRGQGVNSPLHF. The CDR3 DNA reads as TGTGCCAGCAGGGGCCAGGGGGTTAATTCACCCCTCCACTTT.

The chain couples TRBV7-3 to TRBJ2-1; maybe TRBD2 (5 bases). The CDR3 extends over 13 amino acids. The germline gives CDR1 SGHTA, CDR2 FQGTGA. V lost 1 base, J lost 7 bases, and 8 bases lay in between. The DNA of the CDR3 is TGTGCCAGCAGCTTAAACGGGGAAAATGAGCAGTTCTTC. Its protein product is CASSLNGENEQFF.

This clone was recorded once. The CDR3 coding sequence is TGTGCCAGCAGGCCCACAGGGCTCCCTGAAGCTTTCTTT. The encoded protein is CASRPTGLPEAFF. The gene calls are TRBV6-5 and TRBJ1-1, with a weak D call TRBD1 (6 bases). V was cut by 6 bases and J by 6 bases, with 14 bases left in between. Germline V gene data show CDR1 as MNHEY and CDR2 as SVGAGI. The CDR3 runs to 13 residues.

This sequence joins TRBV9 and TRBJ2-1; D is perhaps TRBD2 (5 bases). Trimming left V 1 base short and J 8 bases short, with 7 bases between. CDR1 is SGDLS and CDR2 is YYNGEE in the germline V gene. The CDR3 has 12 amino acids. DNA of the CDR3: TGTGCCAGCAGCGTATCCGGGGATGAGCAGTTCTTC. Amino acids: CASSVSGDEQFF. The whole variable domain, filled in from reference TRBV9 and TRBJ2-1, reads DSGVTQTPKHLITATGQRVTLRCSPRSGDLSVYWYQQSLDQGLQFLIQYYNGEERAKGNILERFSAQQFPDLHSELNLSSLELGDSALYFCASSVSGDEQFFGPGTRLTVL.

The chain is built from TRBV15 and TRBJ1-4, with 9 bases matching TRBD1. The CDR3 length is 16 residues. Germline assignment: CDR1 LNHNV and CDR2 YYDKDF (reference sequence). The junction had 10 bases not matched to a gene; V was cut back by 3 bases and J by 8 bases. CDR3 DNA: TGTGCCACCAGCAGGGAATTAGACAGGGGGAGAGAAAAACTGTTTTTT. Encoded protein: CATSRELDRGREKLFF. Together with reference TRBV15 and TRBJ1-4, the CDR3 gives the full variable domain: DAMVIQNPRYQVTQFGKPVTLSCSQTLNHNVMYWYQQKSSQAPKLLFHYYDKDFNNEADTPDNFQSRRPNTSFCFLDIRSPGLGDTAMYLCATSRELDRGREKLFFGSGTQLSVL.

The rearrangement joins TRBV5-6 to TRBJ1-3; 7 nucleotides line up with TRBD1. This CDR3 is built from 17 residues. Trimming at V came to 1 base and at J to 0 bases, leaving 7 bases not matched to a gene. Germline V CDR1 and CDR2: SGHDT, YYEEEE. CDR3 coding DNA: TGTGCCAGCAGCTTGTTAGGGGGCACCGACTCTGGAAACACCATATATTTT. Its translation: CASSLLGGTDSGNTIYF. The full variable domain, with the rest looked up from reference TRBV5-6 and TRBJ1-3, is DAGVTQSPTHLIKTRGQQVTLRCSPKSGHDTVSWYQQALGQGPQFIFQYYEEEERQRGNFPDRFSGHQFPNYSSELNVNALLLGDSALYLCASSLLGGTDSGNTIYFGEGSWLTVV.

The CDR3 nucleotides are TGTGCCTGGAGCCCTCCGGGACAGGGATCCAATGAGCAGTTCTTC. Its translation: CAWSPPGQGSNEQFF. The chain couples TRBV30 to TRBJ2-1; 9 positions agree with TRBD1. CDR1 is GTSNPN and CDR2 is SVGIG in the germline V gene (reference sequence). The ends lost 3 bases at V and 6 bases at J; junction bases unmatched: 9. The CDR3 covers 15 residues.

The rearrangement links TRBV3-1 (or the pseudogene TRBV3-2) to TRBJ2-7; D is possibly TRBD2 (6 bases). From germline, CDR1 is LGHDT and CDR2 YNNKEL (reference sequence). The CDR3 length is 14 residues. Trimming cost V 3 bases and J 0 bases, with 9 bases left between them. The CDR3 bases are TGTGCCAGCAGCCACGGGGGACCCTCCTACGAGCAGTACTTC. This encodes CASSHGGPSYEQYF.

Only one count was recorded for this clone. The J gene is TRBJ2-5, the V gene TRBV7-9, with a tentative D call TRBD2 (6 bases). V dropped 11 bases and J dropped 5 bases, with 9 bases sitting between them. The CDR3 sequence is 10 residues long. Germline V gene lookup returns CDR1 SEHNR and CDR2 FQNEAQ (reference sequence). The CDR3 sequence: CAGAGETQYF. In DNA, the CDR3 is TGTGCCGGTGCGGGGGAGACCCAGTACTTC.

The J gene is TRBJ2-1, the V gene TRBV7-3; tentative D call: TRBD2 (5 bases). In germline, CDR1 is SGHTA, CDR2 FQGTGA. V lost 2 bases, J lost 9 bases, and 8 bases lay in between. The CDR3 extends over 12 amino acids. The CDR3 reads CASSLDSAEQFF. DNA for the CDR3: TGTGCCAGCAGCTTAGATAGCGCTGAGCAGTTCTTC.

The genes are TRBV7-3 and TRBJ1-1; D is undetermined. CDR3 length: 15 residues. The germline gives CDR1 SGHTA, CDR2 FQGTGA. Deletions cut 5 bases from V and 4 bases from J, with 17 bases between. The DNA for the CDR3 is TGTGCCAGCAGCCTCCTCGGGGTCATGAGCACTGAAGCTTTCTTT. It translates to CASSLLGVMSTEAFF.

The chain has TRBV5-1 and TRBJ2-3; 7 bases are a match to TRBD2. This CDR3 is 15 amino acids long. The V gene end was trimmed by 4 bases and the J gene end by 1 base; junction bases not matched to a gene: 6. Germline V lookup: CDR1 SGHRS, CDR2 YFSETQ. CDR3 DNA: TGCGCCAGCAGCCCCGAGGGGAGGGGCACAGATACGCAGTATTTT. Protein sequence: CASSPEGRGTDTQYF.

This chain links TRBV3-1 (or the pseudogene TRBV3-2) with TRBJ1-1; perhaps TRBD1 as D (5 bases). CDR3 size: 13 residues. The V end lost 4 bases, the J end lost 8 bases, and 14 bases lay between the germline ends. Germline loops: CDR1 LGHDT, CDR2 YNNKEL (reference sequence). This CDR3 is CASSRAGDPEAFF. DNA of the CDR3: TGTGCCAGCAGCCGGGCGGGGGACCCCGAAGCTTTCTTT.

The gene calls are TRBV7-9 and TRBJ2-1, with D unclear. The CDR3 extends over 13 amino acids. Trimming shortened V by 5 bases and J by 8 bases, and 13 bases separated the two germline ends. Per the germline V gene, CDR1 is SEHNR and CDR2 is FQNEAQ (reference sequence). The CDR3 DNA follows: TGTGCCAGCAGCGTTCGTATTCCTCATGAGCAGTTCTTC. Amino acids: CASSVRIPHEQFF. The full variable domain, its missing parts supplied by reference TRBV7-9 and TRBJ2-1, is DTGVSQNPRHKITKRGQNVTFRCDPISEHNRLYWYRQTLGQGPEFLTYFQNEAQLEKSRLLSDRFSAERPKGSFSTLEIQRTEQGDSAMYLCASSVRIPHEQFFGPGTRLTVL.

V gene TRBV28 combines with J gene TRBJ2-5; 8 bases map to TRBD1. This CDR3 comprises 14 residues. V trimming: 6 bases; J trimming: 4 bases; junction bases outside the gene matches: 7. Germline CDR1 MDHEN, CDR2 SYDVKM. This chain's CDR3 is CASSRGQVAETQYF. The CDR3 nucleotides are TGTGCCAGCAGCCGGGGACAGGTAGCAGAGACCCAGTACTTC.

The rearrangement joins TRBV21-1 to TRBJ2-5; TRBD1, as called in the table, went unchecked against the DNA. TRBV21-1 is assigned pseudogene status. This CDR3 comprises 16 residues. In nucleotides, the CDR3 is TGTGCCAGCAGCAAGGGTGGGGCCGGAGCCTGGGAGACCCAGTACTTC. This encodes CASSKGGAGAWETQYF.

V gene TRBV5-1 combines with J gene TRBJ1-6, with D possibly being TRBD1 (5 bases). This CDR3 spans 14 amino acids. The germline V gene encodes CDR1 SGHRS and CDR2 YFSETQ. The V and J ends lost 4 bases and 7 bases respectively, with 12 bases between them. This CDR3 is CASSQGHGNSPLHF. DNA of the CDR3: TGCGCCAGCAGCCAAGGACACGGAAATTCACCCCTCCACTTT.

V gene TRBV6-5 combines with J gene TRBJ2-3; tentatively, D is TRBD1 (6 bases). Trimming pared 5 bases from V and 0 bases from J, leaving 12 bases between. Germline V CDR1 and CDR2: MNHEY, SVGAGI. This CDR3 contains 15 residues. CDR3 nucleotide sequence: TGTGCCAGCAGTCATGTAACAGGGAGCACAGATACGCAGTATTTT. This sequence encodes CASSHVTGSTDTQYF.

The chain carries TRBV7-8 and TRBJ2-3; 9 nucleotides agree with TRBD2. Unmatched junction bases numbered 7, after V lost 1 base and J lost 5 bases. The CDR3 has 16 amino acids. Germline CDR1 and CDR2: SGHVS and FQNEAQ. Here the CDR3 reads CASSLGDLAGRDTQYF. The CDR3, as DNA: TGTGCCAGCAGCTTAGGGGACCTAGCGGGGAGAGATACGCAGTATTTT.

The rearrangement joins TRBV11-3 to TRBJ2-2; D possibly corresponds to TRBD1 (6 bases). Trimming cost V 2 bases and J 11 bases, with 15 bases left between them. The CDR3 is made up of 14 amino acids. Germline V gene sequence: CDR1 SGHNT, CDR2 YENEEA. The CDR3 DNA is TGTGCCAGCAGCTTACTTGTGGGGGCGAGTGAGCTGTTTTTT. Translated: CASSLLVGASELFF.

The V and J genes are TRBV7-8 and TRBJ1-2; 8 bases are shared with TRBD1. From germline, CDR1 is SGHVS and CDR2 FQNEAQ. Losses at the gene ends were 5 bases for V and 4 bases for J; bases not matched to a gene: 3. The CDR3 spans 13 residues. This CDR3 reads CASSPDRGYGYTF. CDR3 nucleotide sequence: TGTGCCAGCAGCCCCGACAGGGGCTATGGCTACACCTTC.

The chain recombines TRBV6-2 or TRBV6-3 with TRBJ1-2, with TRBD1 as a possible D gene (5 bases). Germline V gives CDR1 MNHEY, CDR2 SVGEGT. Trimming pared 3 bases from V and 4 bases from J, leaving 15 bases between. The CDR3 totals 15 residues. CDR3 sequence reads: CASSYWGEVSYGYTF. The CDR3, as DNA: TGTGCCAGCAGTTATTGGGGCGAAGTCTCCTATGGCTACACCTTC.

This clone was counted once. V gene TRBV5-1 combines with J gene TRBJ2-7, with 9 bases that match TRBD2. Germline loops: CDR1 SGHRS, CDR2 YFSETQ. The CDR3 has 16 residues. After removal of 2 bases from V and 1 base from J, the junction contained 7 bases not matched to a gene. The CDR3 is CASSLLIAGVSYEQYF. CDR3 coding DNA: TGCGCCAGCAGCTTACTCATAGCGGGAGTTTCCTACGAGCAGTACTTC.